The text below deals with one T cell receptor beta chain. This record belongs to a study of cytomegalovirus exposure and HLA in healthy donors. The CDR3 consists of 16 residues. Trimming took 1 base from V and 8 from J; bases not matched to a gene: 8. Germline V gene data show CDR1 as KGHSH and CDR2 as LQKENI. The PCR was carried out with 60 Vbeta primers and 13 Jbeta primers. TCRdb's copy holds only in-frame clones and misses some; the assay was immunoSEQ multiplex PCR. This table holds fewer than 250,000 clones, about 80% found once. The source material was PBMCs. This sequence joins TRBV18 and TRBJ2-1; 10 bases fit TRBD2. The TCR originated in a male donor in good health and CMV-seronegative. CDR3 region: CASSPRSGGLSDEQFF. The DNA of the CDR3 is TGTGCCAGCTCACCACGTAGCGGGGGGCTGTCCGATGAGCAGTTCTTC.